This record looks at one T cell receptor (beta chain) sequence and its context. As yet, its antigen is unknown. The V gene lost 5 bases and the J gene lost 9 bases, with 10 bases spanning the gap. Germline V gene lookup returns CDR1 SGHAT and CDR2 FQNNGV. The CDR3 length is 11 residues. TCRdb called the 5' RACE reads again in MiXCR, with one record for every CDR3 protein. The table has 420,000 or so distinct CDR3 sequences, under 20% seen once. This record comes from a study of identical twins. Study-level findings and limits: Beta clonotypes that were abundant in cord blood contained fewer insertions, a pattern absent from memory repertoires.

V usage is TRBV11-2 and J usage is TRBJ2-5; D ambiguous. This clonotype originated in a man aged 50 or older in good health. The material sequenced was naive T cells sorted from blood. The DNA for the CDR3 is TGTGCCAGCAGCCTGAAGGTTTCCCAGTACTTC. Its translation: CASSLKVSQYF.